This T cell receptor (beta chain) was recorded in a study of blood T cell repertoires in COVID-19. Study-wide context: There were acute and convalescent COVID-19 samples, and they came from the United States, Italy and Spain.

The CDR3 is made up of 17 amino acids. V lost 2 bases and J lost 16; bases outside the gene matches: 16. CDR1 and CDR2 (germline): SNHLY, FYNNEI. In the authors' workflow: Researchers report that nucleated cell counts were estimated from reference gene primer amplification. Here immunoSEQ multiplex PCR was the method, and the copy in TCRdb shows in-frame clones only, minus some. That table gives V, J and clone size, and the DNA gave D and trimming. The repertoire includes 250,000 to 350,000 clones, 80% to 90% of them detected once, and approximately 8% sits in the top ten. This clone has a single count.

The sample comprised peripheral blood. This clonotype was sampled from a woman in her fifties or sixties who had recovered from COVID-19. The chain is built from TRBV2 and TRBJ2-1; 14 bases are a match to TRBD2. CDR3 nucleotides: TGTGCCAGCAGTGAACTCGGGGCGGGACTAGCGGGGGCCCGGCGCTTCTTC. Translation: CASSELGAGLAGARRFF.